Below are 12 T cell receptor beta chains sequenced from a single sample in a study of T-cell memory formation after mild COVID-19. TCRdb recomputed calls from the 5' RACE reads with MiXCR, one row per CDR3 protein. Of 200,000 to 250,000 distinct CDR3 sequences listed, roughly 9.4% are singletons. Specimen: PBMCs or a T cell subset sorted from them (not recorded which). The receptor source for this set is a man younger than 35 who had mild COVID-19 (a few samples of this study predate the infection). Cell type and time point are not known.

V usage is TRBV20-1 and J usage is TRBJ2-3; no reliable D call. Germline V gene lookup returns CDR1 DFQATT and CDR2 SNEGSKA (reference sequence). The germline V and J ends were trimmed by 0 bases and 4 bases, with 11 bases remaining between them. The CDR3 loop spans 14 amino acids. The DNA of the CDR3 is TGCAGTGCTAGAGACATGGAGCCGGCAGATACGCAGTATTTT. Its translation: CSARDMEPADTQYF.

This clonotype has just a few counts. This chain joins TRBV20-1 and TRBJ2-7; TRBD2 matches at 14 bases. This CDR3 region has 16 residues. Germline V gives CDR1 DFQATT, CDR2 SNEGSKA (reference sequence). J lost 3 bases, V lost 0 bases, and 4 bases had no gene match. In DNA, the CDR3 is TGCAGTGCTAGAGAAAGGGGACTAGCGGGGGTCTACGAGCAGTACTTC. Translating gives CSARERGLAGVYEQYF.

A few counts support this clonotype. This chain links TRBV7-2 with TRBJ1-1, with D uncertain. V was clipped by 2 bases and J by 7 bases, with 14 bases between them. The CDR3 extends over 14 amino acids. In germline, CDR1 is SGHTA, CDR2 FQGNSA. The CDR3 region is CASSLSRTSDEAFF. Written as DNA, the CDR3 is TGTGCCAGCAGCTTATCGAGGACGTCAGATGAAGCTTTCTTT.

This clonotype has more than one count but fewer than ten. The chain couples TRBV7-8 to TRBJ2-3, with D possibly matching TRBD2 (6 bases). The CDR3 runs to 17 residues. Germline CDR1 SGHVS, CDR2 FQNEAQ. V lost 5 bases and J lost 1, with 19 bases in between. The CDR3 sequence is CASSPGGAGPRTDTQYF. Written as DNA, the CDR3 is TGTGCCAGCAGCCCAGGCGGGGCGGGACCTCGCACAGATACGCAGTATTTT.

J is TRBJ2-3 and V is TRBV28; D may match TRBD1 or TRBD2 (6 bases each). The germline V gene encodes CDR1 MDHEN and CDR2 SYDVKM. V was trimmed by 2 bases and J by 2 bases, leaving 17 bases between them. The CDR3 has 17 residues. CDR3 nucleotides: TGTGCCAGCAGTTTACACGGGGGCGGGGTGTCCACAGATACGCAGTATTTT. This encodes CASSLHGGGVSTDTQYF.

The chain's CDR3 is CASSQDATGFNQPQHF. DNA for the CDR3: TGCGCCAGCAGCCAAGATGCGACAGGGTTCAATCAGCCCCAGCATTTT. The chain is built from TRBV4-3 and TRBJ1-5, with TRBD1 identical over 7 bases. CDR1 is LGHNA, CDR2 YSLEER, per germline. J gave up 3 bases and V 0 bases, and 5 bases lay outside the gene matches. The CDR3 has 16 amino acids.

The table lists this clonotype with a few counts. The chain is built from TRBV5-1 and TRBJ1-2, with D maybe TRBD1 (5 bases). The germline V gene has CDR1 SGHRS and CDR2 YFSETQ. Trimming pared 0 bases from V and 4 bases from J, leaving 13 bases between. There are 15 residues in the CDR3. The CDR3 DNA follows: TGCGCCAGCAGCTTGGCCGGGGGACGGATCTATGGCTACACCTTC. Protein sequence: CASSLAGGRIYGYTF. Full variable domain (missing parts from reference TRBV5-1 and TRBJ1-2): KAGVTQTPRYLIKTRGQQVTLSCSPISGHRSVSWYQQTPGQGLQFLFEYFSETQRNKGNFPGRFSGRQFSNSRSEMNVSTLELGDSALYLCASSLAGGRIYGYTFGSGTRLTVV.

The chain has TRBV6-2 or TRBV6-3 and TRBJ1-1; 7 nucleotides match TRBD1. The CDR3 totals 15 residues. V lost 8 bases to trimming and J lost 5 bases; unmatched junction nucleotides: 14. Germline V gene data show CDR1 as MNHEY and CDR2 as SVGEGT. This CDR3 reads CASDPTERRGTEAFF. CDR3 sequence (DNA): TGTGCCAGCGACCCCACGGAACGCAGGGGGACTGAAGCTTTCTTT.

This rearrangement joins TRBV5-1 to TRBJ2-1; the D gene is possibly TRBD2 (5 bases). CDR3 length: 15 amino acids. Trimming cost V 2 bases and J 9 bases, with 18 bases left between them. Germline lookup yields CDR1 SGHRS and CDR2 YFSETQ. The CDR3 DNA sequence: TGCGCCAGCAGCTTTTCATGGCTAGCCGGCAGTGAGCAGTTCTTC. Translated: CASSFSWLAGSEQFF.

This clonotype was seen a handful of times. The rearrangement uses TRBV10-3 and TRBJ2-3; D is unclear. The CDR3 consists of 14 residues. V gave up 3 bases and J gave up 1 base, with 8 bases separating them. CDR1 and CDR2 (germline): ENHRY, SYGVKD. CDR3 sequence (DNA): TGTGCCATCAGTGAAGGTCGTGGCACAGATACGCAGTATTTT. Translated: CAISEGRGTDTQYF.

This clonotype was picked up many times. This chain connects TRBV5-1 to TRBJ1-1; maybe TRBD1 (6 bases). The V gene lost 2 bases and the J gene lost 11 bases, with 16 bases spanning the gap. The CDR3 loop spans 13 amino acids. Per the germline V gene, CDR1 is SGHRS and CDR2 is YFSETQ. The CDR3 DNA reads TGCGCCAGCAGCTTAAAATTGGACAGTAAGGCTTTCTTT. It encodes CASSLKLDSKAFF.

This rearrangement joins TRBV4-3 to TRBJ1-4; D is perhaps TRBD1 (6 bases). The CDR3 length is 16 residues. Germline assignment: CDR1 LGHNA and CDR2 YSLEER. The ends were cut back, 4 bases at V and 7 bases at J, with 19 bases in the middle. CDR3 loop: CASSPTGTRLGEKLFF. The CDR3 DNA is TGCGCCAGCAGCCCCACGGGGACACGGCTAGGTGAAAAACTGTTTTTT.